One sample yielded the 32 T cell receptor beta chains listed below, sequenced in a study of blood T cell repertoires in COVID-19 (TCRdb year 2020). The method behind the library was the immunoSEQ multiplex PCR assay. TCRdb provides this immuneACCESS table in a form limited to in-frame rearrangements. Some clones are lacking; in checked studies, under half of them reflect an unresolved V gene, and why the rest are absent is not known. This sample is represented by roughly 110,000 clones; roughly 85% of them were singletons. Of the sample, about 3% falls within the top ten clones. Sequences were obtained from peripheral blood. Receptor source: a man in his forties with acute or convalescent COVID-19.

The chain combines TRBV11-2 with TRBJ2-1; 10 bases match TRBD2. V was clipped by 3 bases and J by 3 bases; unmatched bases: 5. The CDR3 loop spans 16 amino acids. The germline gives CDR1 SGHAT, CDR2 FQNNGV. This CDR3 is CASSFWTSGFYNEQFF. The CDR3 DNA sequence: TGTGCCAGCAGCTTCTGGACTAGCGGTTTCTACAATGAGCAGTTCTTC.

This clone appeared once. DNA for the CDR3: TGCGCCAGCAGCCTAGGAAGGGAGATCAGTCCCTACAATGAGCAGTTCTTC. Encoded protein: CASSLGREISPYNEQFF. The V gene is TRBV4-1, the J gene TRBJ2-1; D possibly corresponds to TRBD2 (5 bases). The germline CDR1 and CDR2 sequences are MGHRA and YSYEKL. The CDR3 is 17 residues long. V shed 4 bases and J shed 2 bases, with 18 bases lying between them.

The genes are TRBV5-5 and TRBJ2-7; 8 positions agree with TRBD1. This CDR3 contains 15 residues. CDR1 SGHKS and CDR2 YYEKEE come from the germline V gene (reference sequence). V trimming: 4 bases; J trimming: 2 bases; junction bases outside the gene matches: 8. The CDR3 DNA reads as TGTGCCAGCAGCGTTACCGGGACAGGAGCCTACGAGCAGTACTTC. Protein: CASSVTGTGAYEQYF.

Of note for this clone: The sample has other DNA sequences that encode this CDR3 too. This chain uses TRBV24-1 with TRBJ2-3, with TRBD2 matching over 12 bases. The V and J ends lost 3 bases and 0 bases, in that order; junction bases with no gene match: 6. The CDR3 length is 18 residues. Germline V gives CDR1 KGHDR, CDR2 SFDVKD. The DNA for the CDR3 is TGTGCCACCAGTGATCCGGGACTAGCGGGCGCAAGCACAGATACGCAGTATTTT. The encoded protein is CATSDPGLAGASTDTQYF.

This chain uses TRBV7-9 with TRBJ2-7; possibly TRBD2 for D (5 bases). This CDR3 contains 13 residues. The germline gives CDR1 SEHNR, CDR2 FQNEAQ (reference sequence). Trimming removed 5 bases at V and 3 bases at J, with 11 bases between. CDR3 sequence: CASSLARGYEQYF. The CDR3 nucleotides are TGTGCCAGCAGCCTTGCCCGGGGCTACGAGCAGTACTTC.

The gene calls are TRBV10-3 and TRBJ2-5; no definite D call. Trimming cost V 3 bases and J 5 bases, with 13 bases left between them. The CDR3 sequence is 14 residues long. Germline loops: CDR1 ENHRY, CDR2 SYGVKD. The CDR3 nucleotides read TGTGCCATCAGTGACTCTGACTCCCCGGAGACCCAGTACTTC. The encoded protein is CAISDSDSPETQYF.

This rearrangement joins TRBV10-3 to TRBJ2-3; 8 positions match TRBD1. This CDR3 contains 15 residues. With 6 bases clipped from V and 1 base from J, the junction kept 6 bases outside the gene matches. CDR1 and CDR2 (germline): ENHRY, SYGVKD. CDR3 region: CAISLNRGGTDTQYF. Written as DNA, the CDR3 is TGTGCCATCAGCCTAAACAGGGGGGGCACAGATACGCAGTATTTT.

The chain carries TRBV5-8 and TRBJ2-7, with D tentatively TRBD1 (6 bases). This CDR3 has 14 amino acids. The V gene's germline CDR1 is SGHTS and CDR2 YDEGEE. Trimming shortened V by 6 bases and J by 5 bases, and 18 bases separated the two germline ends. Here the CDR3 DNA reads TGTGCCAGCACTACAGGGACCCCACGACACGAGCAGTACTTC. Protein product: CASTTGTPRHEQYF.

J is TRBJ2-2 and V is TRBV6-2 or TRBV6-3; unclear D gene. The CDR3 spans 13 residues. Germline CDR1 is MNHEY and CDR2 is SVGEGT. V was shortened by 4 bases and J by 0 bases, with 3 bases between the two germline ends. DNA of the CDR3: TGTGCCAGCAGTTCTGCGAACACCGGGGAGCTGTTTTTT. It specifies CASSSANTGELFF.

The V gene is TRBV3-1 (or the pseudogene TRBV3-2), the J gene TRBJ2-1; maybe TRBD2 (5 bases). This CDR3 spans 15 amino acids. Looked up from germline, CDR1 is LGHDT and CDR2 is YNNKEL (reference sequence). With 1 base removed from V and 0 bases from J, the gap between germline ends came to 7 bases. The CDR3 reads CASSQVGSSYNEQFF. CDR3 in DNA: TGTGCCAGCAGCCAAGTGGGGAGCTCCTACAATGAGCAGTTCTTC.

The J gene is TRBJ1-1, the V gene TRBV27; TRBD1 is a possible D gene (6 bases). Between the trimmed V and J ends, which lost 8 bases and 3 bases, there was a span of 10 bases. The CDR3 covers 12 residues. Germline assignment: CDR1 MNHEY and CDR2 SMNVEV (reference sequence). The CDR3 region is CASRDIYTEAFF. Written as DNA, the CDR3 is TGTGCCAGCCGGGACATATACACTGAAGCTTTCTTT.

This chain links TRBV5-1 with TRBJ1-2; possible D gene TRBD1, 6 bases. The CDR3 contains 15 residues. The germline V gene has CDR1 SGHRS and CDR2 YFSETQ. V dropped 1 base and J dropped 1 base, with 11 bases sitting between them. The CDR3 loop reads CASSLMAGDNYGYTF. CDR3 bases: TGCGCCAGCAGCTTGATGGCAGGGGATAACTATGGCTACACCTTC.

The chain carries TRBV27 and TRBJ2-7; TRBD2 is a possible D gene (6 bases). The V gene lost 2 bases and the J gene lost 0 bases, with 11 bases spanning the gap. There are 15 residues in the CDR3. CDR1 and CDR2 from the germline V gene are MNHEY and SMNVEV (reference sequence). The CDR3 coding sequence is TGTGCCAGCAGTTTAACCGGGGAGGACTCCTACGAGCAGTACTTC. Its protein is CASSLTGEDSYEQYF.

The chain is built from TRBV13 and TRBJ2-1; D is uncertain. This CDR3 is built from 12 residues. Germline CDR1 PRHDT, CDR2 FYEKMQ (reference sequence). The V gene lost 1 base and the J gene lost 6 bases, with 4 bases spanning the gap. As DNA, the CDR3 is TGTGCCAGCAGCTTAGTCCGCAATGAGCAGTTCTTC. It codes for CASSLVRNEQFF.

The V call is TRBV19, the J call TRBJ2-7; 12 bases map to TRBD2. Trimming took 3 bases from V and 2 from J; bases not matched to a gene: 11. Germline V gives CDR1 LNHDA, CDR2 SQIVND (reference sequence). CDR3 size: 18 residues. CDR3 in amino acids: CASSIASGGADATYEQYF. The CDR3 DNA is TGTGCCAGTAGTATTGCTAGCGGGGGGGCGGATGCTACCTACGAGCAGTACTTC.

The genes are TRBV7-9 and TRBJ2-7, with D maybe TRBD2 (6 bases). V shed 10 bases and J shed 0 bases, with 16 bases lying between them. The CDR3 loop spans 14 amino acids. Germline CDR1 reads SEHNR; CDR2 reads FQNEAQ (reference sequence). As DNA, the CDR3 is TGTGCCACGACCCGGGACTCCCGCTCCTACGAGCAGTACTTC. It specifies CATTRDSRSYEQYF.

The CDR3 sequence is CASSLDLVNRRGYGYTF. CDR3 coding DNA: TGTGCCAGCAGCTTAGATCTGGTGAACAGGAGGGGCTATGGCTACACCTTC. The chain uses TRBV7-9 and TRBJ1-2; a possible D gene is TRBD1 (5 bases). The CDR3 sequence is 17 residues long. Germline-derived CDR1 and CDR2 are SEHNR and FQNEAQ (reference sequence). Trimming cost V 1 base and J 4 bases, with 19 bases left between them.

The chain combines TRBV5-4 with TRBJ1-2, with 8 bases aligning to TRBD1. The germline CDR1 and CDR2 sequences are SGHNT and YYREEE (reference sequence). V was clipped by 4 bases and J by 4 bases; unmatched bases: 9. CDR3 length: 15 residues. CDR3 DNA sequence: TGTGCCAGCAGCCGCGGACAGGGTGAACTCTATGGCTACACCTTC. The encoded protein is CASSRGQGELYGYTF. The full variable domain, with the rest looked up from reference TRBV5-4 and TRBJ1-2, is ETGVTQSPTHLIKTRGQQVTLRCSSQSGHNTVSWYQQALGQGPQFIFQYYREEENGRGNFPPRFSGLQFPNYSSELNVNALELDDSALYLCASSRGQGELYGYTFGSGTRLTVV.

The chain joins TRBV6-6 to TRBJ2-5; 11 bases agree with TRBD2. The CDR3 has 16 residues. The V gene end was trimmed by 2 bases and the J gene end by 5 bases; junction bases not matched to a gene: 7. Germline CDR1 MNHNY, CDR2 SVGAGI (reference sequence). The CDR3 here is CASSYASGGSEETQYF. The CDR3 DNA reads TGTGCCAGCAGTTACGCTAGCGGGGGGTCAGAGGAGACCCAGTACTTC.

The chain couples TRBV3-1 (or the pseudogene TRBV3-2) to TRBJ2-1, with TRBD2 matching 7 bases. CDR1 is LGHDT, CDR2 YNNKEL, per germline (reference sequence). The CDR3 length is 13 residues. V shed 2 bases, J shed 7 bases, and the junction held 2 bases outside the gene matches. CDR3 nucleotide sequence: TGTGCCAGCAGCCAATTCGGGGGGAATGAGCAGTTCTTC. Encoded protein: CASSQFGGNEQFF.

This chain joins TRBV21-1 and TRBJ2-1; the table's D gene call, TRBD2, was not cross checked with the DNA. TRBV21-1 is a listed pseudogene. The CDR3 has 15 residues. As DNA, the CDR3 is TGTGCCAGCAGCAGAGGGCGGAGGGGTCGGGGTGAGCAGTTCTTC. This encodes CASSRGRRGRGEQFF.

The rearrangement joins TRBV14 to TRBJ2-3; perhaps TRBD2 as D (5 bases). CDR1 SGHDN and CDR2 FVKESK come from the germline V gene. The V end was cut by 4 bases, the J end by 0 bases, with 14 bases between. The CDR3 runs to 16 residues. DNA of the CDR3: TGTGCCAGCAGCCCCTTTTCGGGGTCTAGCACAGATACGCAGTATTTT. Its protein product is CASSPFSGSSTDTQYF. Looking up the rest from reference TRBV14 and TRBJ2-3 gives the full variable domain: EAGVTQFPSHSVIEKGQTVTLRCDPISGHDNLYWYRRVMGKEIKFLLHFVKESKQDESGMPNNRFLAERTGGTYSTLKVQPAELEDSGVYFCASSPFSGSSTDTQYFGPGTRLTVL.

This chain links TRBV18 with TRBJ2-7, with 10 bases matching TRBD1. The V segment lost 3 bases and the J segment 1 base; nucleotides outside the gene matches: 3. CDR3 length equals 15 residues. The germline CDR1 and CDR2 sequences are KGHSH and LQKENI. The CDR3 spells CASSPSGQGSYEQYF. The CDR3 nucleotides read TGTGCCAGCTCACCTTCGGGACAGGGGTCCTACGAGCAGTACTTC.

The chain has TRBV6-2 or TRBV6-3 and TRBJ2-3; TRBD2 matches at 7 bases. The V gene end was trimmed by 4 bases and the J gene end by 1 base; junction bases not matched to a gene: 5. The CDR3 is made up of 15 amino acids. CDR1 is MNHEY, CDR2 SVGEGT, per germline. The CDR3 DNA reads as TGTGCCAGCAGTTTCAGCGGGGCGGGCACAGATACGCAGTATTTT. Its translation: CASSFSGAGTDTQYF.

This CDR3 reads CASSVLGDRAYSNQPQHF. The CDR3 nucleotides are TGTGCCAGCAGTGTTTTGGGGGACAGGGCGTATAGCAATCAGCCCCAGCATTTT. The gene calls are TRBV6-1 and TRBJ1-5, with 9 bases aligning to TRBD1. The V gene end was trimmed by 4 bases and the J gene end by 0 bases; junction bases not matched to a gene: 10. CDR1 MNHNS and CDR2 SASEGT come from the germline V gene. The CDR3 spans 18 residues.

V is TRBV7-9 and J is TRBJ2-7; 7 bases match TRBD2. The germline V gene encodes CDR1 SEHNR and CDR2 FQNEAQ (reference sequence). The CDR3 length is 14 residues. V lost 5 bases and J lost 9; bases outside the gene matches: 13. CDR3 coding DNA: TGTGCCAGCAGCGTACACGGGGGGTTTGGGACGCAGTACTTC. It is translated as CASSVHGGFGTQYF.

The gene calls are TRBV7-2 and TRBJ2-5; 9 bases fit TRBD2. CDR3 length: 17 amino acids. V trimming: 4 bases; J trimming: 3 bases; junction bases outside the gene matches: 12. In germline, CDR1 is SGHTA, CDR2 FQGNSA. Written as DNA, the CDR3 is TGTGCCAGCAGCTCCGGACTAGCGTGGTACGGGGAAGAGACCCAGTACTTC. Protein: CASSSGLAWYGEETQYF.

This chain connects TRBV3-1 (or the pseudogene TRBV3-2) to TRBJ2-7; D is possibly TRBD1 (6 bases). Deletions cut 9 bases from V and 0 bases from J, with 15 bases between. Germline CDR1 and CDR2: LGHDT and YNNKEL (reference sequence). CDR3 length equals 14 residues. The CDR3 reads CASSNRDISYEQYF. The DNA of the CDR3 is TGTGCCAGTTCAAACAGGGATATCTCCTACGAGCAGTACTTC.

V and J are TRBV10-3 and TRBJ2-6, with 11 bases fitting TRBD2. Germline V gene data show CDR1 as ENHRY and CDR2 as SYGVKD. The V segment lost 10 bases and the J segment 0 bases; nucleotides outside the gene matches: 14. The CDR3 has 19 amino acids. CDR3 nucleotides: TGTGCCACCGTGAGTCCCGGGACTAGCGGTAGCTCTGGGGCCAACGTCCTGACTTTC. It encodes CATVSPGTSGSSGANVLTF.

The rearrangement uses TRBV18 and TRBJ1-5; perhaps TRBD1 as D (6 bases). The CDR3 extends over 16 amino acids. Germline CDR1 is KGHSH and CDR2 is LQKENI. The V end was cut by 1 base, the J end by 0 bases, with 10 bases between. In nucleotides, the CDR3 is TGTGCCAGCTCACCACTGGGGGCAGATAGCAATCAGCCCCAGCATTTT. The encoded protein is CASSPLGADSNQPQHF.

The V call is TRBV7-8, the J call TRBJ2-1; TRBD1 agrees at 7 bases. The CDR3 is 20 amino acids. V trimming: 5 bases; J trimming: 4 bases; junction bases outside the gene matches: 23. In germline, CDR1 is SGHVS, CDR2 FQNEAQ. The DNA of the CDR3 is TGTGCCAGCAGCCGAAACTTCGGTTCGAATCTCCGGGACAGTTACAATGAGCAGTTCTTC. Residues: CASSRNFGSNLRDSYNEQFF.

V and J are TRBV25-1 and TRBJ2-7; perhaps TRBD1 as D (5 bases). The germline V and J ends were trimmed by 3 bases and 4 bases, with 16 bases remaining between them. Germline lookup yields CDR1 MGHDK and CDR2 SYGVNS. This CDR3 has 15 residues. Here the CDR3 reads CASSDPGWAPYEQYF. DNA of the CDR3: TGTGCCAGCAGTGACCCAGGGTGGGCCCCTTACGAGCAGTACTTC.